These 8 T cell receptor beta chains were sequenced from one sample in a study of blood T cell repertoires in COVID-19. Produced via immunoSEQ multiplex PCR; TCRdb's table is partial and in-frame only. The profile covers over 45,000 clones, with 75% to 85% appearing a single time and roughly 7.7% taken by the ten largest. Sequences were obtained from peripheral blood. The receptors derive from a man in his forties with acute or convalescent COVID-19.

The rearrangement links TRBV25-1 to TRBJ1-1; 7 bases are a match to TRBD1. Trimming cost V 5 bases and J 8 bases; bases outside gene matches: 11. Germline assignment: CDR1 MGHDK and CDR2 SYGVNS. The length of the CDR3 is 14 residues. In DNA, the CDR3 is TGTGCCAGCAGTTCCCTCTCAGGGGACAGAGAAGCTTTCTTT. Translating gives CASSSLSGDREAFF.

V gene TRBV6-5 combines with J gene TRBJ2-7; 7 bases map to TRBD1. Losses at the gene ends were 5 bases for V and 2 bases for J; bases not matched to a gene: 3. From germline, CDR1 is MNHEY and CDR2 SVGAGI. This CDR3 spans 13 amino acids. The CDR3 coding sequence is TGTGCCAGCAGTCGGGACAGTGCCTACGAGCAGTACTTC. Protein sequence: CASSRDSAYEQYF.

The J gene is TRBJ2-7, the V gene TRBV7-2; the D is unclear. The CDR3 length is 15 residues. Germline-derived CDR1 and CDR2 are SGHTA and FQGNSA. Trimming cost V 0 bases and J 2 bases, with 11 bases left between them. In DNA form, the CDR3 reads TGTGCCAGCAGCTTAGCGGCCAGTCAGACCTACGAGCAGTACTTC. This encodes CASSLAASQTYEQYF.

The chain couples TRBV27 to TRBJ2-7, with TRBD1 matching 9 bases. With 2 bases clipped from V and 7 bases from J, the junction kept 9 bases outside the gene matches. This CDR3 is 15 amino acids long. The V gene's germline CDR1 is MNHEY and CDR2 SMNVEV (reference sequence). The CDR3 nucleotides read TGTGCCAGCAGTTTAGGGACAGGGAGTCTGCGGGAGCAGTACTTC. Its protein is CASSLGTGSLREQYF.

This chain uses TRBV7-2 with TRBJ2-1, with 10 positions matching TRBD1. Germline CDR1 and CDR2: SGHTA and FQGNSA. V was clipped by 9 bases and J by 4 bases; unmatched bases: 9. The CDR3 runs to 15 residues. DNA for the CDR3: TGTGCCAGTTTAATTGGGACAGGGGTTTACAATGAGCAGTTCTTC. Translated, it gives CASLIGTGVYNEQFF.

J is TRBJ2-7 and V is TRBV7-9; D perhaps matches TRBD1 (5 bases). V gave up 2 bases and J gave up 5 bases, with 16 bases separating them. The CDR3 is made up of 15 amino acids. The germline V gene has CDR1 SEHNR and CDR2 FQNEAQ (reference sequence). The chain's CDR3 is CASSLQGVSGHEQYF. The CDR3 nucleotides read TGTGCCAGCAGCTTACAAGGGGTATCAGGCCACGAGCAGTACTTC.

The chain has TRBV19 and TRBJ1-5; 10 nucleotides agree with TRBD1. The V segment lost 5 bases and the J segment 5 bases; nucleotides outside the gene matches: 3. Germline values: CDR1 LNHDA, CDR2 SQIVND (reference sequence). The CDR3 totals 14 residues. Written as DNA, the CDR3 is TGTGCCAGTAGTTTCGGGACAGGGGATCAGCCCCAGCATTTT. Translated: CASSFGTGDQPQHF.

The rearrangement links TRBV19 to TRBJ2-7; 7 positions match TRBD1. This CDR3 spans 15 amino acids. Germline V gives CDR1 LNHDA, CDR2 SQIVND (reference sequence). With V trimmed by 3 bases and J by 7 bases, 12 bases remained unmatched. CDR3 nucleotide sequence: TGTGCCAGTAGTATGACAGGGAAACTTCTGGGGGAGCAGTACTTC. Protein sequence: CASSMTGKLLGEQYF.